A selection of T cell receptor beta chains follows, all from one sample in a study of siplizumab effects on memory and regulatory T cells. Their antigens remain unidentified. Profiling relied on immunoSEQ multiplex PCR, and the TCRdb table lists in-frame clones only, not all of them. The table shows 9,000 to 13,000 clones, with 40% to 55% occurring only once. The sample consisted of CFSE-low (dividing) CD4+ T cells sorted from an allogeneic mixed lymphocyte reaction. The receptors stem from a human donor in good health; the cells came from an allogeneic mixed lymphocyte reaction. Each CDR3 is given with its conserved first and last residue. The D gene is left open where the match is weak. Rows may omit the clone size; those that give it use once, few, many or a size class.

j_call clone_size d_call v_call cdr3_nt cdr3_aa
TRBJ2-5 once TRBD1 TRBV7-9 TGTGCCAGCAGCATACAGGGGCGTGGGGGATTAGAGACCCAGTACTTC CASSIQGRGGLETQYF
TRBJ2-7 . TRBD1 TRBV5-4 TGTGCCAGCAGCTTGTGGACAGGGAGTAGGAACGAGCAGTACTTC CASSLWTGSRNEQYF
TRBJ2-2 medium-sized . TRBV30 TGTGCCTGGAGGGACTTTGCCCCCGGGGAGCTGTTTTTT CAWRDFAPGELFF
TRBJ1-2 . . TRBV5-1 TGCGCCAGCAGCCCAGGGACTCGAGGCTACACCTTC CASSPGTRGYTF
TRBJ2-5 . TRBD2 TRBV4-2 TGTGCCAGCAGTCAGAGCGGGAGGGCTGAGGAGACCCAGTACTTC CASSQSGRAEETQYF
TRBJ2-5 . TRBD2 TRBV5-4 TGTGCCAGCAGCACACCGGGACTAGCGGGACGGAAGACCCAGTACTTC CASSTPGLAGRKTQYF
TRBJ2-4 medium-sized . TRBV29-1 TGCAGCGTTGACCTGCCGTCCACGGGCATTCAGTACTTC CSVDLPSTGIQYF
TRBJ2-3 . . TRBV7-9 TGTGCCAGCAGCTTAGCGGGTCTCGCTCCCACAGATACGCAGTATTTT CASSLAGLAPTDTQYF
TRBJ1-2 . . TRBV30 TGTGCCTGGATCCAAAAGCGCTATGGCTACACCTTC CAWIQKRYGYTF
TRBJ1-4 . . TRBV29-1 TGCAGCGTTGGAGGGGTCGGCAGGGAAGGAGGTGAAAAACTGTTTTTT CSVGGVGREGGEKLFF
TRBJ1-5 . . TRBV2 TGTGCCAGCAGTCAGAAGGGGGGCAATCAGCCCCAGCATTTT CASSQKGGNQPQHF
TRBJ2-3 few TRBD1 TRBV5-6 TGTGCCAGCAGCGCCGGGACAGGTTCTTCAGATACGCAGTATTTT CASSAGTGSSDTQYF
TRBJ1-2 few TRBD1 TRBV30 TGTGCCTTCTCACAGGGGGCGCCCGGCTACACCTTC CAFSQGAPGYTF
TRBJ2-4 . . TRBV20-1 TGCAGTGCTAGCTTATTTTTGGAGTACTTC CSASLFLEYF
TRBJ1-4 . TRBD1 TRBV18 TGTGCCAGCTCACCTACCGGGACAGGATATGAAAAACTGTTTTTT CASSPTGTGYEKLFF
TRBJ2-7 medium-sized . TRBV18 TGTGCCAGCTCACCAGAGGGAGTCTACGAGCAGTACTTC CASSPEGVYEQYF
TRBJ1-1 medium-sized . TRBV2 TGTGCCAGCAGTGAATCCAAAATGTGGGCTTTCTTT CASSESKMWAFF
TRBJ1-1 . . TRBV15 TGTGCCACCAGCAGACTACGGAAGAACACTGAAGCTTTCTTT CATSRLRKNTEAFF
TRBJ1-1 medium-sized . TRBV5-1 TGCGCCAGCAGCTTGGCCACGGACCACGTCGAAGCTTTCTTT CASSLATDHVEAFF
TRBJ1-3 . TRBD1 TRBV19 TGTGCCAGTAGCGTGGACAGGGGAGGAAACACCATATATTTT CASSVDRGGNTIYF
TRBJ1-3 . . TRBV9 TGTGCCAGCAGCCCACAGAGTCAGGGGAACACCATATATTTT CASSPQSQGNTIYF
TRBJ1-2 . . TRBV30 TGTGCCTGGAGTGTACGAGCACTCAAAGGCTACACCTTC CAWSVRALKGYTF
TRBJ2-3 . TRBD2 TRBV29-1 TGCAGCGTTGAGTTTAGCGGGAAGACAGATACGCAGTATTTT CSVEFSGKTDTQYF
TRBJ2-7 few . TRBV21-1 TGTGCCAGCCGGGACCAAACGTCGGAGCAGTACTTC CASRDQTSEQYF
TRBJ2-1 . . TRBV5-4 TGTGCCAGCAGCTTTGGGGCTGGAAAGATTTACAATGAGCAGTTCTTC CASSFGAGKIYNEQFF
TRBJ1-2 . . TRBV11-2 TGTGCCAGCAGCCACATAAAAGGCTACTATGGCTACACCTTC CASSHIKGYYGYTF
TRBJ1-1 . . TRBV30 TGTGCCTGGGGGGGCACTGAAGCTTTCTTT CAWGGTEAFF
TRBJ2-7 . TRBD2 TRBV28 TGTGCCAGTGGTCTCGGGAGGCCTCTTTACGAGCAGTACTTC CASGLGRPLYEQYF
TRBJ2-7 few . TRBV30 TGTGCCTGGAGTCAAAGGGGAGAGCAGTACTTC CAWSQRGEQYF
TRBJ1-1 medium-sized . TRBV15 TGTGCCACCAGCAGAGCCAGAGGGAAGGGGCCTGAAGCTTTCTTT CATSRARGKGPEAFF
TRBJ2-2 . . TRBV7-8 TGTGCCAGCAGCTTAAATCAAGCGGGGAACACCGGGGAGCTGTTTTTT CASSLNQAGNTGELFF
TRBJ1-1 . . TRBV6-5 TGTGCCAGCTCAAGGGGAGCCACTGAAGCTTTCTTT CASSRGATEAFF
TRBJ2-2 . TRBD2 TRBV6-5 TGTGCCAGCGGACTAGCGGGAGTGGGTACCGGGGAGCTGTTTTTT CASGLAGVGTGELFF
TRBJ2-2 . TRBD1 TRBV6-5 TGTGCCAGCAGTTTTTCGCAGGGGGCCGGGGAGCTGTTTTTT CASSFSQGAGELFF
TRBJ2-7 . TRBD1 TRBV11-2 TGTGCCAGCAGCTTAGGAGGGGGACAGTACTACGAGCAGTACTTC CASSLGGGQYYEQYF
TRBJ2-7 . TRBD2 TRBV6-6 TGTGCCAGCAGTCGGGGACTAGCGGATTTCTACGAGCAGTACTTC CASSRGLADFYEQYF
TRBJ2-7 few TRBD2 TRBV5-1 TGCGCCAGCAGAATCCGAGGGGCGGGGGACGAGCAGTACTTC CASRIRGAGDEQYF
TRBJ2-1 . TRBD2 TRBV4-2 TGTGCCAGCAGCCAAGATATATATGGGCGGGAGGGTGAGCAGTTCTTC CASSQDIYGREGEQFF
TRBJ1-2 . . TRBV28 TGTGCCAGCAGTTTAGGGGGGTTCGGCTACACCTTC CASSLGGFGYTF
TRBJ2-7 . . TRBV7-3 TGTGCCAGCAGCTTAGACCCCTCCTCCTACGAGCAGTACTTC CASSLDPSSYEQYF
TRBJ2-3 . TRBD1 TRBV5-1 TGCGCCAGCACCATGGCGGGACAGGGGAAAACAGATACGCAGTATTTT CASTMAGQGKTDTQYF
TRBJ1-2 . . TRBV11-3 TGTGCCAGCAGCAGGTTGTATCTCGGAAAGACCTATGGCTACACCTTC CASSRLYLGKTYGYTF
TRBJ1-4 . . TRBV28 TGTGCCAGCAGTTTAGGGGTTCGGGAAAAACTGTTTTTT CASSLGVREKLFF
TRBJ2-7 . TRBD1 TRBV6-1 TGTGCCAGCAGGAACAGGGGAAGCCACTACGAGCAGTACTTC CASRNRGSHYEQYF
TRBJ2-1 . . TRBV7-2 TGTGCCAGCAGCTTAGTCGGGCCCACGGGAGCCTCCTACAATGAGCAGTTCTTC CASSLVGPTGASYNEQFF
TRBJ2-1 medium-sized TRBD2 TRBV10-3 TGTGCCATCAAGCGGGAGGGCTCCTACAATGAGCAGTTCTTC CAIKREGSYNEQFF
TRBJ1-3 medium-sized . TRBV5-6 TGTGCCAGCAGCCCTCGGGGTGGATTTCTAAACACCATATATTTT CASSPRGGFLNTIYF
TRBJ1-1 . TRBD1 TRBV15 TGTGCCACCAGCAGAAATAGACAGGGTTACACTGAAGCTTTCTTT CATSRNRQGYTEAFF
TRBJ1-4 few . TRBV30 TGTGCCTGGAGTGTACGGGTCAGATCTAATGAAAAACTGTTTTTT CAWSVRVRSNEKLFF
TRBJ1-4 few . TRBV9 TGTGCCAGCAGCGTCGGGGTACTTAATGAAAAACTGTTTTTT CASSVGVLNEKLFF
TRBJ1-2 medium-sized . TRBV7-8 TGTGCCAGCAGCTTAACGTCAAGAGGGGGCTACACCTTC CASSLTSRGGYTF
TRBJ2-3 few TRBD2 TRBV7-9 TGTGCCAGCAGCCCTAGCGGGAGGGTTACAGATACGCAGTATTTT CASSPSGRVTDTQYF
TRBJ1-1 . . TRBV19 TGTGCCAGTAGTATAGATCACCGGGGGGCTTTCTTT CASSIDHRGAFF
TRBJ1-1 . . TRBV7-8 TGTGCCAGCAGCTTCGAGGTCAGGTATAACACTGAAGCTTTCTTT CASSFEVRYNTEAFF
TRBJ1-6 . . TRBV6-1 TGTGCCAGCAGTGAAGCTGGACGGCCGAATTCACCCCTCCACTTT CASSEAGRPNSPLHF
TRBJ1-4 . . TRBV5-6 TGTGCCAGCAGCTCCGGACAGACTAGAGTTGAAAAACTGTTTTTT CASSSGQTRVEKLFF
TRBJ2-1 . . TRBV9 TGTGCCAGCAGCGTAAGGGGCCCCTCCCCGGAACCCTCCTACAATGAGCAGTTCTTC CASSVRGPSPEPSYNEQFF
TRBJ1-2 . TRBD1 TRBV5-8 TGTGCCAGCAGCCCTAGGACAGGGAATGGCTACACCTTC CASSPRTGNGYTF